Sequencing of this TCR beta chain was carried out in a study of blood T cell repertoires in COVID-19. For the study at large: The analysed material was cDNA or gDNA that came from T cells, B-cell-depleted T cells, or PBMCs.

Germline lookup yields CDR1 LNHDA and CDR2 SQIVND (reference sequence). This CDR3 contains 16 residues. Unmatched junction bases numbered 12, after V lost 3 bases and J lost 5 bases. Per the original methods: By means of reference gene primer amplification, nucleated cell counts were estimated. Method: immunoSEQ multiplex PCR; TCRdb's copy keeps in-frame clones and lacks some. Clonal size and the V and J genes are those of that table, whereas D and trimming came from the DNA. The repertoire holds approximately 210,000 clones, 83% seen once, with around 2.3% in the top ten. Source material: peripheral blood. The chain employs TRBV19 and TRBJ1-2; TRBD1 agrees at 7 bases. The clonotype comes from a woman aged 40 to 49 with active or convalescent COVID-19. Here the CDR3 reads CASSIVKGANRYGYTF. The CDR3 nucleotides read TGTGCCAGTAGTATTGTAAAGGGGGCTAATCGTTATGGCTACACCTTC.